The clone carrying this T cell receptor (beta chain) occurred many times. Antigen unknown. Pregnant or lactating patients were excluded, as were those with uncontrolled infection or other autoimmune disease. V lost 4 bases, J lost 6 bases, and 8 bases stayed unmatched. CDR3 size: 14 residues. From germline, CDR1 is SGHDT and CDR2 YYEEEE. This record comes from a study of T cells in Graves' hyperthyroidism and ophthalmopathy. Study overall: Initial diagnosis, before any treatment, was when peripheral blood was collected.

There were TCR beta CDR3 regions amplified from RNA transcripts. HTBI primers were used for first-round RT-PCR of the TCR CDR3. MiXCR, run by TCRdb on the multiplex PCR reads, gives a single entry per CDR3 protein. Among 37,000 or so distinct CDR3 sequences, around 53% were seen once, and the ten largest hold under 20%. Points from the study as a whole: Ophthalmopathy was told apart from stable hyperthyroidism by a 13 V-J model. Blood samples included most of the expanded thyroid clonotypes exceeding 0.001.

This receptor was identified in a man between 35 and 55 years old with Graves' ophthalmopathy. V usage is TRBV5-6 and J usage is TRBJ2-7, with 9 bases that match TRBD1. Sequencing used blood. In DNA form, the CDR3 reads TGTGCCAGCAGCCGGCCGGGACAGGGTGGCGAGCAGTACTTC. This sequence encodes CASSRPGQGGEQYF.